One and the same sample provided the 9 T cell receptor beta chains below, sequenced in a study of prognosis after radiotherapy for stage I lung cancer. With two-round multiplex PCR, TCR beta CDR3 sequences were amplified from genomic DNA. Primers were specific to each TRBV and TRBJ gene in first-round PCR. TCRdb processed the multiplex PCR reads anew with MiXCR; each CDR3 protein has one entry. This sample has over 20,000 distinct CDR3 sequences, with 35% to 40% found just once. The sequencing here drew on PBMCs, taken before or after stereotactic body radiation therapy (not recorded which). The receptors shown here come from a donor of 50 years or more with non-small cell lung cancer.

This clonotype was counted ten times or more. The gene calls are TRBV4-2 and TRBJ2-6; D remains ambiguous. The CDR3 length is 18 residues. In germline, CDR1 is LGHNA, CDR2 YNFKEQ. The V gene lost 0 bases and the J gene lost 0 bases, with 12 bases spanning the gap. Written as DNA, the CDR3 is TGTGCCAGCAGCCAAGAGTCACCGCAGTTCTCTGGGGCCAACGTCCTGACTTTC. Translating gives CASSQESPQFSGANVLTF.

This clonotype was detected many times. As DNA, the CDR3 is TGTGCCAGCTCACCTTCTGGACAGGGTGACTATGGCTACACCTTC. It yields the protein CASSPSGQGDYGYTF. The chain carries TRBV18 and TRBJ1-2; TRBD1 matches at 8 bases. Germline lookup yields CDR1 KGHSH and CDR2 LQKENI. Trimming removed 3 bases from V and 3 bases from J; junction bases left unmatched: 6. The CDR3 extends over 15 amino acids. The variable domain in full, with the rest retrieved from reference TRBV18 and TRBJ1-2, is NAGVMQNPRHLVRRRGQEARLRCSPMKGHSHVYWYRQLPEEGLKFMVYLQKENIIDESGMPKERFSAEFPKEGPSILRIQQVVRGDSAAYFCASSPSGQGDYGYTFGSGTRLTVV.

In this sample, this clonotype turned up many times. The CDR3 DNA follows: TGCAGTGCTAGAGAGCGGGTCGGGATCTACAATGAGCAGTTCTTC. It codes for CSARERVGIYNEQFF. The chain has TRBV20-1 and TRBJ2-1; tentative D call: TRBD2 (5 bases). The germline V gene encodes CDR1 DFQATT and CDR2 SNEGSKA (reference sequence). CDR3 size: 15 residues. V shed 0 bases and J shed 3 bases, with 12 bases lying between them.

This clonotype has a count of ten or more. J is TRBJ1-1 and V is TRBV2; D remains ambiguous. Trimming took off 5 bases at V and 4 bases at J, with 17 bases between the two ends. The CDR3 runs 15 residues. Germline V gene lookup returns CDR1 SNHLY and CDR2 FYNNEI. The CDR3 bases are TGTGCCAGCAGTACTTTCTCAGCCTTGAGCACTGAAGCTTTCTTT. It translates to CASSTFSALSTEAFF. Full variable domain (remainder filled in from reference TRBV2 and TRBJ1-1): EPEVTQTPSHQVTQMGQEVILRCVPISNHLYFYWYRQILGQKVEFLVSFYNNEISEKSEIFDDQFSVERPDGSNFTLKIRSTKLEDSAMYFCASSTFSALSTEAFFGQGTRLTVV.

This clonotype was observed many times. The rearrangement uses TRBV27 and TRBJ2-7; 11 positions agree with TRBD1. Germline CDR1 is MNHEY and CDR2 is SMNVEV (reference sequence). This CDR3 spans 15 amino acids. V shed 1 base and J 6 bases; nucleotides not matched to a gene: 5. The CDR3 nucleotides are TGTGCCAGCAGTTTATTAGGGACAGGGGGTAGCGAGCAGTACTTC. Its protein is CASSLLGTGGSEQYF.

The table lists this clonotype with many counts. Germline is not matched at one junction end, which may reflect a read error. The chain joins TRBV2 to TRBJ2-1; D may be TRBD1 (6 bases). Germline lookup yields CDR1 SNHLY and CDR2 FYNNEI. The CDR3 extends over 15 amino acids. The CDR3 bases are TGTGCCAGCATTGAAACAGGGCCATCCTACAATGAGCAGTTCTTC. Its translation: CASIETGPSYNEQFF.

This clonotype was detected a few times. A far larger clone is one nucleotide away, so this likely arose from a read error. This chain links TRBV6-1 with TRBJ2-2; no definite D call. CDR1 MNHNS and CDR2 SASEGT come from the germline V gene. The V end lost 6 bases, the J end lost 8 bases, and 16 bases lay between the germline ends. CDR3 size: 14 residues. CDR3 nucleotide sequence: TGTGCCAGCAGCCTAAGCGTGACCCCAGGGGAGCTGTTTTTT. Protein sequence: CASSLSVTPGELFF.

This chain joins TRBV5-1 and TRBJ2-3; 12 bases map to TRBD2. This CDR3 contains 15 residues. Germline values: CDR1 SGHRS, CDR2 YFSETQ. Trimming cost V 4 bases and J 3 bases; bases outside gene matches: 3. CDR3 DNA sequence: TGCGCCAGCAGCCCACTAGCGGGGGGAACAGATACGCAGTATTTT. Amino acids: CASSPLAGGTDTQYF.

This clonotype has a count of ten or more. V gene TRBV19 combines with J gene TRBJ2-1, with 14 bases fitting TRBD2. Trimming took 5 bases from V and 15 from J; bases not matched to a gene: 3. Germline lookup yields CDR1 LNHDA and CDR2 SQIVND (reference sequence). The CDR3 length is 12 residues. The CDR3 loop is CASSGGTSGRFF. For the CDR3, the DNA is TGTGCCAGTAGTGGGGGGACTAGCGGGAGGTTCTTC. Together with reference TRBV19 and TRBJ2-1, the CDR3 gives the full variable domain: DGGITQSPKYLFRKEGQNVTLSCEQNLNHDAMYWYRQDPGQGLRLIYYSQIVNDFQKGDIAEGYSVSREKKESFPLTVTSAQKNPTAFYLCASSGGTSGRFFGPGTRLTVL.